A selection of T cell receptor beta chains follows, all from one sample in a study of blood T cell repertoires in COVID-19. Produced via immunoSEQ multiplex PCR; TCRdb's table is partial and in-frame only. The data show roughly 70,000 clones, 70% to 90% seen once. Sequenced input: peripheral blood. The receptor set was obtained from a woman aged 70 to 79 with acute or convalescent COVID-19. The CDR3 runs from the conserved cysteine through the conserved F or W. The order of the fields is D gene, V gene, clone size, J gene, CDR3 length, CDR3 protein, CDR3 DNA. A D gene is named only where the DNA matches it firmly. Clone size is stated in some rows and not others, as once, few, many or a class when expanded.

>NA|TRBV30|NA|TRBJ1-3|14
CAWRPSGSGNTIYF
TGTGCCTGGAGACCCAGCGGCTCTGGAAACACCATATATTTT
>TRBD2|TRBV7-9|NA|TRBJ2-1|19
CASSPRMGGRAASYNEQFF
TGTGCCAGCAGCCCCCGCATGGGCGGGAGGGCCGCATCCTACAATGAGCAGTTCTTC
>TRBD2|TRBV5-4|NA|TRBJ2-1|16
CASSFPRTSGLNEQFF
TGTGCCAGCAGCTTTCCCCGGACTAGCGGGCTTAATGAGCAGTTCTTC
>NA|TRBV2|NA|TRBJ1-5|16
CASSDWGLNVLKPQHF
TGTGCCAGCAGTGACTGGGGGCTGAACGTTCTTAAGCCCCAGCATTTT
>NA|TRBV6-6|NA|TRBJ2-3|13
CASSYPGTDTQYF
TGTGCCAGCAGTTACCCTGGCACAGATACGCAGTATTTT
>NA|TRBV7-9|NA|TRBJ1-1|12
CASSPLEAEAFF
TGTGCCAGCAGCCCCTTGGAGGCTGAAGCTTTCTTT
>TRBD1|TRBV18|NA|TRBJ2-7|15
CASSPAGTGGHEQYF
TGTGCCAGCTCACCAGCTGGGACAGGGGGCCACGAGCAGTACTTC
>NA|TRBV5-1|NA|TRBJ2-1|14
CASSTATGYNEQFF
TGCGCCAGCAGCACCGCGACGGGATACAATGAGCAGTTCTTC
>NA|TRBV7-2|NA|TRBJ2-1|15
CASSNSVQLYNEQFF
TGTGCCAGCAGCAACAGTGTTCAGCTCTACAATGAGCAGTTCTTC
>NA|TRBV23-1|NA|TRBJ2-5|12
CASSAGEETQYF
TGCGCCAGCAGTGCAGGGGAAGAGACCCAGTACTTC
>NA|TRBV7-9|NA|TRBJ2-1|12
CASSSLAGEQFF
TGTGCCAGCAGCTCACTAGCAGGTGAGCAGTTCTTC
>NA|TRBV5-8|NA|TRBJ2-2|15
CASSLGAGYTGELFF
TGTGCCAGCAGCTTGGGCGCAGGGTACACCGGGGAGCTGTTTTTT
>NA|TRBV5-4|NA|TRBJ2-1|14
CASSLDGSYNEQFF
TGTGCCAGCAGCTTGGACGGGTCCTACAATGAGCAGTTCTTC
>TRBD1|TRBV28|few|TRBJ1-5|15
CASSPGTGGTQPQHF
TGTGCCAGCAGTCCCGGGACAGGGGGCACTCAGCCCCAGCATTTT
>NA|TRBV4-1|NA|TRBJ1-2|13
CASSAGENYGYTF
TGCGCCAGCAGCGCCGGGGAAAACTATGGCTACACCTTC
>NA|TRBV9|NA|TRBJ1-2|14
CASSVATAGYGYTF
TGTGCCAGCAGCGTAGCTACGGCAGGCTACGGCTACACCTTC
>NA|TRBV5-1|once|TRBJ2-7|13
CASSLGGGYEQYF
TGCGCCAGCAGCTTGGGTGGAGGCTACGAGCAGTACTTC
>NA|TRBV19|few|TRBJ2-7|14
CASSMGVLIYEQYF
TGTGCCAGTAGTATGGGAGTCTTAATCTACGAGCAGTACTTC
>NA|TRBV30|few|TRBJ1-1|13
CAWSGGQNTEAFF
TGTGCCTGGAGTGGCGGCCAGAACACTGAAGCTTTCTTT
>TRBD1|TRBV5-4|NA|TRBJ2-1|14
CASSLDRGRDEQFF
TGTGCCAGCAGCTTGGACAGGGGCAGAGATGAGCAGTTCTTC
>TRBD2|TRBV28|NA|TRBJ2-7|14
CASRLAGPTYEQYF
TGTGCCAGCAGACTAGCGGGACCCACCTACGAGCAGTACTTC
>TRBD2|TRBV27|NA|TRBJ2-7|16
CASRPGLAERYYEQYF
TGTGCCAGCAGGCCGGGACTAGCGGAGAGGTACTACGAGCAGTACTTC
>NA|TRBV9|NA|TRBJ2-1|15
CASSVAGQVYNEQFF
TGTGCCAGCAGCGTAGCGGGACAAGTCTACAATGAGCAGTTCTTC
>TRBD1|TRBV18|NA|TRBJ1-3|13
CASSQGQEDTIYF
TGTGCCAGCTCACAGGGACAGGAGGACACCATATATTTT
>TRBD2|TRBV9|once|TRBJ2-7|15
CASSVGVAGSYEQYF
TGTGCCAGCAGCGTAGGGGTAGCGGGTTCCTACGAGCAGTACTTC
>NA|TRBV27|NA|TRBJ1-2|15
CASSYGVGIPDGYTF
TGTGCCAGCAGTTATGGGGTCGGGATTCCAGATGGCTACACCTTC
>NA|TRBV6-5|NA|TRBJ1-6|16
CASSYWGWNRESPLHF
TGTGCCAGCAGTTACTGGGGTTGGAACAGGGAGTCACCCCTCCACTTT
>NA|TRBV29-1|NA|TRBJ2-7|12
CSVLRGAYEQYF
TGCAGCGTTCTAAGGGGCGCCTACGAGCAGTACTTC
>NA|TRBV6-2/TRBV6-3|NA|TRBJ2-7|14
CASSYSGSREKQYF
TGTGCCAGCAGTTACTCGGGCAGCCGCGAGAAGCAGTACTTC
>NA|TRBV19|NA|TRBJ1-3|16
CASSISATSSGNTIYF
TGTGCCAGTAGTATATCCGCAACTAGCTCTGGAAACACCATATATTTT
>NA|TRBV18|NA|TRBJ1-2|14
CASSPSGDNYGYTF
TGTGCCAGCTCACCTTCGGGAGATAACTATGGCTACACCTTC
>NA|TRBV24-1|NA|TRBJ2-7|14
CATSRGSGTYEQYF
TGTGCCACCAGTCGAGGGTCGGGCACCTACGAGCAGTACTTC
>TRBD1|TRBV28|NA|TRBJ1-2|14
CASSRDSLYYGYTF
TGTGCCAGCAGTCGGGACAGCCTTTACTATGGCTACACCTTC
>NA|TRBV5-1|once|TRBJ2-1|14
CASSWEQPYNEQFF
TGCGCCAGCAGCTGGGAGCAGCCCTACAATGAGCAGTTCTTC
>NA|TRBV7-3|once|TRBJ1-2|14
CASSPSAESYGYTF
TGTGCCAGCAGCCCCTCCGCAGAAAGCTATGGCTACACCTTC
>TRBD1|TRBV2|NA|TRBJ1-1|14
CASTRTGPNTEAFF
TGTGCCAGCACGAGGACAGGCCCGAACACTGAAGCTTTCTTT
>TRBD1|TRBV12-3/TRBV12-4|once|TRBJ1-2|13
CASSSGQGSGYTF
TGTGCCAGCAGTTCCGGACAGGGCAGTGGCTACACCTTC
>NA|TRBV5-1|NA|TRBJ2-1|15
CASSLDRSLYNEQFF
TGCGCCAGCAGCTTGGACAGGAGTCTATACAATGAGCAGTTCTTC
>NA|TRBV4-1|NA|TRBJ2-1|17
CASSPTRLSLSYNEQFF
TGCGCCAGCAGCCCGACCCGACTTTCTCTCTCCTACAATGAGCAGTTCTTC
>TRBD1|TRBV18|NA|TRBJ2-7|15
CASSPGTAVSYEQYF
TGTGCCAGCTCACCCGGGACAGCGGTCTCCTACGAGCAGTACTTC
>TRBD1|TRBV28|NA|TRBJ1-4|16
CASSLFTTGGSGKLFF
TGTGCCAGCAGTCTCTTTACGACAGGGGGCAGCGGAAAACTGTTTTTT